The 10 T cell receptor beta chains reported below all come from one sample, sequenced in a study. TCRdb re-derived calls from the 5' RACE reads in MiXCR, one entry per CDR3 protein. The sample gives 35,000 to 50,000 distinct CDR3 sequences, about 20% of which show up once; around 4% is in the top ten. Cells sorted as Tregs were CD4+, CD25+ and CD127-/low. The source material was Tregs sorted from blood. These receptors were taken from a female donor with breast cancer.

This clonotype occurred many times. The CDR3: CASSSPAGQHNEQFF. CDR3 sequence (DNA): TGTGCCAGCAGTTCTCCGGCGGGACAGCACAATGAGCAGTTCTTC. This chain links TRBV12-3 or TRBV12-4 with TRBJ2-1; a possible D gene is TRBD1 (7 bases). CDR3 length: 15 residues. The ends were cut back, 4 bases at V and 5 bases at J, with 15 bases in the middle.

This clonotype was detected many times. The chain couples TRBV5-1 to TRBJ1-1, with D tentatively TRBD1 (6 bases). The CDR3 consists of 11 residues. V was shortened by 5 bases and J by 11 bases, with 13 bases between the two germline ends. Per the germline V gene, CDR1 is SGHRS and CDR2 is YFSETQ. CDR3 in DNA: TGCGCCAGCAGTAGGGGGGGCACGGCTTTCTTT. As protein: CASSRGGTAFF.

V is TRBV18 and J is TRBJ2-7, with a weak D call TRBD1 (5 bases). This CDR3 is 13 amino acids long. V lost 6 bases, J lost 6 bases, and 15 bases lay in between. CDR1 KGHSH and CDR2 LQKENI come from the germline V gene. CDR3: CASSPGLDGEQYF. The CDR3 nucleotides read TGTGCCAGCTCCCCAGGGCTAGATGGCGAGCAGTACTTC. The whole variable domain, filled in from reference TRBV18 and TRBJ2-7, reads NAGVMQNPRHLVRRRGQEARLRCSPMKGHSHVYWYRQLPEEGLKFMVYLQKENIIDESGMPKERFSAEFPKEGPSILRIQQVVRGDSAAYFCASSPGLDGEQYFGPGTRLTVT.

This clonotype was found many times. The junction does not match germline at one end; this may be a read error. The chain uses TRBV9 and TRBJ1-6; the D is unclear. Germline-derived CDR1 and CDR2 are SGDLS and YYNGEE. This CDR3 is built from 13 residues. CDR3 amino acids: CASSVVAYSPLHF. The CDR3 region has the DNA TGTGCCAGCAGCGTAGTGGCCTATTCCCCCCTCCACTTT.

A few counts support this clonotype. This sequence joins TRBV20-1 and TRBJ2-7; TRBD1 matches 7 bases. The length of the CDR3 is 14 residues. With 6 bases clipped from V and 0 bases from J, the junction kept 8 bases outside the gene matches. Germline CDR1 reads DFQATT; CDR2 reads SNEGSKA (reference sequence). CDR3 bases: TGCAGTGCCGAGGGTCCAGGGGGCTCCTACGAGCAGTACTTC. The encoded protein is CSAEGPGGSYEQYF.

A few counts support this clonotype. The chain couples TRBV9 to TRBJ2-2; the D gene is possibly TRBD1 (6 bases). The CDR3 totals 13 residues. Germline loops: CDR1 SGDLS, CDR2 YYNGEE. V was clipped by 4 bases and J by 9 bases, with 13 bases between them. This chain's CDR3 is CASSPIGGWELFF. CDR3 nucleotides: TGTGCCAGCAGCCCAATAGGGGGTTGGGAGCTGTTTTTT. Complete variable domain (other parts from reference TRBV9 and TRBJ2-2): DSGVTQTPKHLITATGQRVTLRCSPRSGDLSVYWYQQSLDQGLQFLIQYYNGEERAKGNILERFSAQQFPDLHSELNLSSLELGDSALYFCASSPIGGWELFFGEGSRLTVL.

V is TRBV11-3 and J is TRBJ2-3; D is uncertain. Germline V lookup: CDR1 SGHNT, CDR2 YENEEA. The CDR3 totals 13 residues. V was clipped by 2 bases and J by 6 bases, with 9 bases between them. CDR3 in DNA: TGTGCCAGCAGCTTATATGTCGGGGATACGCAGTATTTT. Encoded protein: CASSLYVGDTQYF. Filled out from reference TRBV11-3 and TRBJ2-3, the complete variable domain reads EAGVVQSPRYKIIEKKQPVAFWCNPISGHNTLYWYLQNLGQGPELLIRYENEEAVDDSQLPKDRFSAERLKGVDSTLKIQPAELGDSAVYLCASSLYVGDTQYFGPGTRLTVL.

On this clonotype: This may arise from a read error, as a much more abundant clone is one base away. The chain links TRBV29-1 to TRBJ2-7; D gene unclear. Germline V gene data show CDR1 as SQVTM and CDR2 as ANQGSEA. The CDR3 loop spans 11 amino acids. Trimming removed 5 bases at V and 1 base at J, with 6 bases between. CDR3: CSVSASYEQYF. In nucleotides, the CDR3 is TGCAGCGTTTCGGCTTCCTACGAGCAGTACTTC.

This clonotype was counted ten times or more. V and J are TRBV4-1 and TRBJ2-1, with D possibly matching TRBD2 (6 bases). The CDR3 extends over 15 amino acids. Trimming stripped 3 bases from V and 5 bases from J, with 14 bases between. Germline V CDR1 and CDR2: MGHRA, YSYEKL. CDR3 region: CASSHRLVRDNEQFF. The CDR3 nucleotides read TGCGCCAGCAGCCATCGACTAGTTCGGGACAATGAGCAGTTCTTC.

The table lists this clonotype with many counts. This sequence joins TRBV4-1 and TRBJ1-5; TRBD1 is a possible D gene (5 bases). CDR1 and CDR2 from the germline V gene are MGHRA and YSYEKL. The V gene lost 0 bases and the J gene lost 5 bases, with 8 bases spanning the gap. The CDR3 totals 14 residues. CDR3 nucleotides: TGCGCCAGCAGCCAAGAGCAGGGATATCAGCCCCAGCATTTT. This sequence encodes CASSQEQGYQPQHF.